Reported below is one T cell receptor beta chain. This specimen belongs to a study of CD8+CD57+ T cells in acquired aplastic anemia. Individuals selected for sequencing had exhibited CD8+CD57+ cell expansion on flow cytometry. CDR3 and TCR beta VDJ profiling relied on genomic DNA as the template. TCRdb re-analysed the reads in MiXCR, keeping a single row per CDR3 protein. The data show under 200,000 distinct CDR3 sequences, with 40% to 50% seen just once and around 3% held by the top ten. This clonotype was obtained from a human donor with aplastic anemia. The sequenced material came from sorted CD4+, CD8+, or CD8+CD57+ T cells (not recorded which) from PBMCs.

In DNA, the CDR3 is TGTGCCAGCAGTGACGAGGGCGGGGGAGCTGAGCAGTTCTTC. It yields the protein CASSDEGGGAEQFF. The chain uses TRBV6-4 and TRBJ2-1, with TRBD2 identical over 7 bases. CDR3 length: 14 amino acids. In germline, CDR1 is MRHNA, CDR2 SNTAGT. The V and J ends lost 2 bases and 9 bases, in that order; junction bases with no gene match: 7.